This record concerns one T cell receptor (beta chain) sequence. The target of this receptor is not known. Per-base qualities were not stored, and no clone one base away is much larger. The data are from a study of shared clonotypes between healthy human individuals (dated by TCRdb to the early 2020s). In the study overall: The cohort included a few men and a couple of women between 18 and 49 years of age. For each donor, CD4 naive and CD4 memory were each given three plates, CD8 naive was given two plates, and CD8 memory was given one plate. Blood TCR repertoires of five healthy adults were deeply sequenced to estimate repertoire size and the extent of clonotype sharing between individuals. Different laboratories and diverse techniques were used to prepare libraries and sequence TCR repertoires, to increase sequencing depth and limit assay-specific biases. Per donor, leukapheresis produced somewhere between about 0.94 and 9.5 billion PBMCs. Findings and caveats that apply to the study as a whole: Pairwise subsampling led to the expectation that sequencing depth would affect the degree of clonotype sharing among donors. Incomplete sequencing was indicated by rarefaction of sorted-subset datasets, despite the large sequencing depth. Because the study included only a small number of donors, the genetic and exposure-history diversity represented was limited. Estimated clonotype richness was generally larger for naive than for memory subsets. Only blood was sampled, and tissue TCR repertoires likely differ from those in blood. Compared with non-shared clonotypes, clonotypes shared by all four sorted-subset donors had higher generation probabilities. Across four donors, about 5% of naive CD4, roughly 3.3% of naive CD8, roughly 2.2% of memory CD4, and roughly 0.41% of memory CD8 clonotypes were shared.

Donors were healthy HIV-negative adults with no recently reported acute infections or vaccinations. Only Caucasian adults living in Nashville, Tennessee, USA were represented among the donors. CD4+ T cells were enriched through magnetic negative selection, after which naive cells were positively selected on CD45RA and the remaining negative fraction served as the memory subset. After blood collection by leukapheresis, PBMCs were isolated using Ficoll-Histopaque density gradient centrifugation and then cryopreserved in the vapor phase of liquid nitrogen. Analytical flow cytometry was used to check the purity and quantity of every magnetically sorted T cell population. Genomic DNA was isolated from every sorted fraction and measured by UV absorbance on a Nanodrop 2000c. The junction carries 19 bases between V and J, which are trimmed by 5 bases and 9 bases respectively. Reading from cysteine to phenylalanine, the CDR3 counts 14 amino acids. The sequence is cut down to CDR3 DNA, 42 bases in frame from base 1. From the germline V gene, CDR1 is MDHEN and CDR2 is SYDVKM.

Using the deep immunoSEQ assay, TCR CDR3 regions were amplified from genomic DNA by multiplex PCR. Extracted genomic DNA from each cell subset was spread evenly across all wells of several immunoSEQ 96-well plates, with each plate serving as a replicate. Each replicate PCR for sorted subsets received around 200 ng genomic DNA, equal to tens of thousands of T cell genomes. The purified libraries were quantified using a Qubit 3.0 fluorometer, sized with a Bioanalyzer 2100, and then quantified again using the KAPA Library Quantification kit. Each immunoSEQ 96-well plate was sequenced on its own single-read 150-cycle Illumina NextSeq 550 flow cell. Per the authors' processing: Because the immunoSEQ output held only junctional sequences and lacked quality scores, the filtering could not match the filtering applied to full-length reads. Sequences were annotated with PyIR, a Python wrapper for IgBLAST v1.9, and V/J genes and CDR3 were assigned using IMGT germline references. Reads with weak V/J assignments (E-value above 1e-6), missing CDR3, stop codons, out-of-frame junctions, or ambiguous translated residues were removed. V3J clonotypes were defined as sequences sharing an identical inferred V gene, J gene, and CDR3 amino acid sequence. The percentage overlap between two repertoires was calculated by dividing the number of shared unique clonotypes by the size of the smaller repertoire. Three approaches were used to assess repertoire richness: RTK rarefaction, the Chao1 estimator, and Recon v2.1 estimates of unobserved clonotypes. OLGA was used to compute generation probabilities for all TCRbeta clonotypes that the gDNA method yielded from a handful of donors. Imported from immuneACCESS, the table was reduced by TCRdb to in-frame sequences with V and J called. These copies leave out some clones; in studies compared against another copy, an unresolved V gene accounts for under half, and the cause of the remainder is not known. Clone size and V and J calls were adopted from that table, with D and trimming inferred from the DNA. The sample table contains about 2.3 million clones; only one count was recorded for roughly 90% of them. The top ten clonotypes cover approximately 0.4% of the sample.

This sequence was found in a man in his late teens or twenties in good health. Some clones in this sample may be carry-over from other donors' samples. The sequence links TRBV28 to TRBJ2-5; the D gene is not confidently resolved. The sequenced sample was naive CD4+ T cells from PBMCs. Taken with the paper, the label for cell subset or site translates to: CD45RA+ positively selected. The CDR3 in this case is CASSENGPHGPQYF. The nucleotide sequence reads TGTGCCAGCAGTGAAAACGGACCCCATGGCCCCCAGTACTTC. Supplemented by the reference TRBV28 and TRBJ2-5 proteins around the CDR3, the complete variable domain is DVKVTQSSRYLVKRTGEKVFLECVQDMDHENMFWYRQDPGLGLRLIYFSYDVKMKEKGDIPEGYSVSREKKERFSLILESASTNQTSMYLCASSENGPHGPQYFGPGTRLLVL.